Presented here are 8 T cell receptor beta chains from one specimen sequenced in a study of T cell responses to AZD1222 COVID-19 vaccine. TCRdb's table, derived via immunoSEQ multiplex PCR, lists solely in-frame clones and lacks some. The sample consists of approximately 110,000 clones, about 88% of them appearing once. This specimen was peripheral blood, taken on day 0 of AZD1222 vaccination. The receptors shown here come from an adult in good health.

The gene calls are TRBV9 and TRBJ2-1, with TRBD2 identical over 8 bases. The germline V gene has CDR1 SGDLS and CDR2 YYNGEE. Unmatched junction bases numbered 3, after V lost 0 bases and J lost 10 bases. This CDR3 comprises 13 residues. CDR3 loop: CASSVVSGTEQFF. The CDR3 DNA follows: TGTGCCAGCAGCGTAGTTAGCGGGACGGAGCAGTTCTTC.

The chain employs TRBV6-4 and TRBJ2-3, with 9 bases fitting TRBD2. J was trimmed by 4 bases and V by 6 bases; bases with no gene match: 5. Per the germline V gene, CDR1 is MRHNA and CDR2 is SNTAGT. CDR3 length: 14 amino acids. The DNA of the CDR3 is TGTGCCAGCAGCCGCGGGGGGGAGGCAGATACGCAGTATTTT. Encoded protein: CASSRGGEADTQYF.

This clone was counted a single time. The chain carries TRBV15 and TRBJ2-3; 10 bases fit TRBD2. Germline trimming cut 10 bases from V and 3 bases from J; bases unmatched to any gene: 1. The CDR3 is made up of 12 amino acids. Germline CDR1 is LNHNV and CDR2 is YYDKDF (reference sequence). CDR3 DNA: TGTGCCAGTAGCGGGAGGACAGATACGCAGTATTTT. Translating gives CASSGRTDTQYF.

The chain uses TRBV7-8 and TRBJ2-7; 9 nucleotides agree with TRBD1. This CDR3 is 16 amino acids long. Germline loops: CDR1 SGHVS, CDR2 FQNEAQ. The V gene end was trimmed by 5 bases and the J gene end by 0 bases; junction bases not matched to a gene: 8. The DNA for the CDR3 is TGTGCCAGCAGCCCGGGGCCGGGACAGGGCTCCTACGAGCAGTACTTC. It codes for CASSPGPGQGSYEQYF.

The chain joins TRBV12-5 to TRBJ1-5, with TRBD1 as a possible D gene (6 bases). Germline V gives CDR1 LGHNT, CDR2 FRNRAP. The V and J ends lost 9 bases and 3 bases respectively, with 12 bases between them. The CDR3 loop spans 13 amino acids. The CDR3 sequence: CASGGGLNQPQHF. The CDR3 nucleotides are TGTGCTAGCGGCGGGGGCCTCAATCAGCCCCAGCATTTT.

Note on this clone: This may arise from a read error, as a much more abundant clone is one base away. The CDR3 nucleotides read TGTGCCAGCAGCTTAGGACAGAACACTGAAGCTTTCTTT. The encoded protein is CASSLGQNTEAFF. The rearrangement uses TRBV7-9 and TRBJ1-1, with no clear D. The CDR3 is 13 amino acids. V dropped 1 base and J dropped 1 base, with 4 bases sitting between them. Germline values: CDR1 SEHNR, CDR2 FQNEAQ (reference sequence).

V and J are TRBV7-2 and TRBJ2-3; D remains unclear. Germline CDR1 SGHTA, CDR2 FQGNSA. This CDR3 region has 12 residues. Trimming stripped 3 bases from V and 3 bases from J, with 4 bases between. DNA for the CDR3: TGTGCCAGCAGCTTTAGTACAGATACGCAGTATTTT. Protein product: CASSFSTDTQYF.

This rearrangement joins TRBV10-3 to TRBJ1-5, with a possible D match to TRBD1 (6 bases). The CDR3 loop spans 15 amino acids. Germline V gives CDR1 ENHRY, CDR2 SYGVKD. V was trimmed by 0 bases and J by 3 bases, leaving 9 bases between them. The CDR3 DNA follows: TGTGCCATCAGTGAGTCCGCGGGGGCCAATCAGCCCCAGCATTTT. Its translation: CAISESAGANQPQHF.